These 11 T cell receptor beta chains share one sample of origin, sequenced in a study of T cells in Graves' hyperthyroidism and ophthalmopathy. The CDR3 regions of TCR beta were amplified from RNA transcripts. Primed by the HTBI set, a first-round RT-PCR was run on the TCR CDR3. MiXCR, run by TCRdb on the multiplex PCR reads, gives a single entry per CDR3 protein. The sample shows approximately 870,000 distinct CDR3 sequences, 35% to 40% of them seen only once. What was sequenced was blood. Source of these receptors: a man aged 18 to 30 with Graves' hyperthyroidism.

V is TRBV5-5 and J is TRBJ1-1; D is ambiguous. Germline CDR1 reads SGHKS; CDR2 reads YYEKEE (reference sequence). V shed 4 bases and J shed 4 bases, with 17 bases lying between them. The CDR3 loop spans 15 amino acids. The CDR3 DNA sequence: TGTGCCAGCAGCCTCAAATTCGCCCCGGGCACTGAAGCTTTCTTT. This translates into CASSLKFAPGTEAFF. Complete variable domain (other parts from reference TRBV5-5 and TRBJ1-1): DAGVTQSPTHLIKTRGQQVTLRCSPISGHKSVSWYQQVLGQGPQFIFQYYEKEERGRGNFPDRFSARQFPNYSSELNVNALLLGDSALYLCASSLKFAPGTEAFFGQGTRLTVV.

This clonotype occurred a few times. The V call is TRBV9, the J call TRBJ2-5; D is undetermined. The germline V gene encodes CDR1 SGDLS and CDR2 YYNGEE. The CDR3 extends over 15 amino acids. V was cut by 1 base and J by 0 bases, with 10 bases left in between. In nucleotides, the CDR3 is TGTGCCAGCAGCGTATCCCTTCAGTACCAAGAGACCCAGTACTTC. Its translation is CASSVSLQYQETQYF.

Points on this clonotype: In this CDR3 the conserved last residue, phenylalanine or tryptophan, is missing, so a read error is likely. Because the CDR3's place on the DNA is in doubt, the DNA is left out and the CDR3 is given as listed by TCRdb. This sequence joins TRBV5-1 and TRBJ2-2. Germline V gene data show CDR1 as SGHRS and CDR2 as YFSETQ. The CDR3 numbers 9 amino acids, ends counted. The CDR3 loop is CASSLDRIL.

Turning to this clonotype: It is unclear where the CDR3 begins or ends on the DNA, so no DNA is shown, and the CDR3 is as TCRdb lists it. V gene TRBV25-1 combines with J gene TRBJ2-2. Germline CDR1 MGHDK, CDR2 SYGVNS. The CDR3 extends over 13 residues, inclusive of both ends. Here the CDR3 reads CASRRATPGSCFF.

V and J are TRBV30 and TRBJ1-3; D gene ambiguous. The ends were cut back, 5 bases at V and 0 bases at J, with 14 bases in the middle. Germline loops: CDR1 GTSNPN, CDR2 SVGIG (reference sequence). This CDR3 spans 15 amino acids. CDR3 sequence reads: CAWSPDGISGNTIYF. Written as DNA, the CDR3 is TGTGCCTGGTCACCCGACGGAATCTCTGGAAACACCATATATTTT.

The rearrangement uses TRBV2 and TRBJ2-7; 7 bases map to TRBD2. This CDR3 comprises 16 residues. Germline V gene data show CDR1 as SNHLY and CDR2 as FYNNEI. With 2 bases clipped from V and 3 bases from J, the junction kept 10 bases outside the gene matches. In DNA, the CDR3 is TGTGCCAGCAGTGAAACGGGGCTAGCGGCTTACTACGAGCAGTACTTC. Translation gives CASSETGLAAYYEQYF.

This clonotype occurred many times. This chain connects TRBV29-1 to TRBJ1-1, with D unclear. Germline V lookup: CDR1 SQVTM, CDR2 ANQGSEA. The CDR3 loop spans 12 amino acids. V was trimmed by 1 base and J by 1 base, leaving 4 bases between them. In DNA form, the CDR3 reads TGCAGCGTTGAAGGGTGGAACACTGAAGCTTTCTTT. Encoded protein: CSVEGWNTEAFF.

This clonotype came up many times. The chain links TRBV10-3 to TRBJ1-2; D is unclear. The V end lost 0 bases, the J end lost 8 bases, and 10 bases lay between the germline ends. The CDR3 has 13 amino acids. The germline CDR1 and CDR2 sequences are ENHRY and SYGVKD. The CDR3 sequence: CAISESETGGYTF. CDR3 DNA: TGTGCCATCAGTGAGTCGGAGACGGGAGGCTACACCTTC.

CDR3 sequence (DNA): TGTGCCAGCAGCTTCGGACCCCAAGAGACCCAGTACTTC. Translation: CASSFGPQETQYF. The rearrangement joins TRBV11-2 to TRBJ2-5; D unclear. CDR3 size: 13 residues. Germline V gene sequence: CDR1 SGHAT, CDR2 FQNNGV. Trimming stripped 3 bases from V and 1 base from J, with 6 bases between.

This sequence joins TRBV5-1 and TRBJ2-2, with D hard to call. Trimming took off 0 bases at V and 5 bases at J, with 11 bases between the two ends. The V gene's germline CDR1 is SGHRS and CDR2 YFSETQ. The CDR3 is 15 residues long. Written as DNA, the CDR3 is TGCGCCAGCAGCTTGGAACCTATACAGACCGGGGAGCTGTTTTTT. It codes for CASSLEPIQTGELFF.

This clonotype has a count of ten or more. The J gene is TRBJ1-6, the V gene TRBV20-1; D gene unclear. Germline CDR1 and CDR2: DFQATT and SNEGSKA (reference sequence). CDR3 length: 16 amino acids. The V gene lost 0 bases and the J gene lost 8 bases, with 17 bases spanning the gap. This CDR3 reads CSAREEYGRADSPLHF. The CDR3 nucleotides are TGCAGTGCTAGAGAGGAGTATGGACGGGCAGATTCACCCCTCCACTTT.